This TCR beta chain originates from a study of blood T cell repertoires in COVID-19. The wider study: The study drew acute and convalescent COVID-19 samples from the United States, Italy and Spain.

From germline, CDR1 is LNHDA and CDR2 SQIVND (reference sequence). The V gene end was trimmed by 5 bases and the J gene end by 8 bases; junction bases not matched to a gene: 9. CDR3 length equals 14 residues. In the source study's methods: By means of reference gene primer amplification, nucleated cell counts were estimated. Assay: immunoSEQ multiplex PCR; the TCRdb copy retains only in-frame clones and omits some. Clonal size and the V and J genes are those of that table, whereas D and trimming came from the DNA. The sample consists of 260,000 or so clones, roughly 90% of them appearing once. The sequence derives from a man younger than 35 with active or convalescent COVID-19. Source material: peripheral blood. The chain links TRBV19 to TRBJ2-1; 7 nucleotides align to TRBD2. This CDR3 reads CASSEGLPFDEQFF. The CDR3 DNA sequence: TGTGCCAGTAGTGAGGGACTACCTTTCGATGAGCAGTTCTTC.